The entry that follows covers one TCR beta chain sequence. Its antigen remains unknown. The data stem from a study of cytomegalovirus exposure and HLA in healthy donors. Study as a whole: There were just under 400 genotyped donors. Of these, roughly 82% fell in the genetic ancestry cluster associated with self-reported Caucasian donors.

Study-wide results and limits: Researchers reported in a later analysis that common viral pathogens appeared linked to several top clusters. Accurate prediction of most subjects' HLA-A and HLA-B alleles from TCR beta sequences was reported.

The PCR used 60 Vbeta and 13 Jbeta primers. This table comes from immunoSEQ multiplex PCR, and its TCRdb copy is limited to in-frame clones, with some not included. The sample contains roughly 71,000 clones, about 72% of which appear only once. The CDR3 covers 15 residues. V was trimmed by 2 bases and J by 2 bases, leaving 8 bases between them. Germline V gene data show CDR1 as SGDLS and CDR2 as YYNGEE. The donors, nominally healthy at sampling, likely had unrecorded immune exposures. This TCR was recovered from a man aged 40-50 years in good health and CMV-seropositive. Sequencing was performed on PBMCs. This sequence joins TRBV9 and TRBJ2-6, with D perhaps TRBD1 (5 bases). The CDR3 nucleotides read TGTGCCAGCAGCGTTACAGGTACTGGGGCCAACGTCCTGACTTTC. Its protein is CASSVTGTGANVLTF.